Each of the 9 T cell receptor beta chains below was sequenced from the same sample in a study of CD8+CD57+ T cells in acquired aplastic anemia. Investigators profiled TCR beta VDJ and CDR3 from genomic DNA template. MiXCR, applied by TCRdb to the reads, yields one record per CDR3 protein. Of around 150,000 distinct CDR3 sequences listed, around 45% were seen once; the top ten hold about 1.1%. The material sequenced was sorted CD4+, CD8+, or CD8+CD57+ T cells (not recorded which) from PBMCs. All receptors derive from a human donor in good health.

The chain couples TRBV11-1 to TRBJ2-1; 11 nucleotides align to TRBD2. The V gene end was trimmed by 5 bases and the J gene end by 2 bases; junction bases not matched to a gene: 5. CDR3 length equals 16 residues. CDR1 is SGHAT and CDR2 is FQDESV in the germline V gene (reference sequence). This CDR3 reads CASSNIAGGPYNEQFF. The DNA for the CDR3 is TGTGCCAGCAGCAATATAGCGGGAGGGCCCTACAATGAGCAGTTCTTC.

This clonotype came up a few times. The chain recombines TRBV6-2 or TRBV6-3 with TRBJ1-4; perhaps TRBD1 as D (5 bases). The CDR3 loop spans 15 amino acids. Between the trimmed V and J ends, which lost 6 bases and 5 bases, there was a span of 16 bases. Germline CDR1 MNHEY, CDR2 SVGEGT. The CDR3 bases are TGTGCCAGCAGGTGGAGGGACGGACGAAATGAAAAACTGTTTTTT. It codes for CASRWRDGRNEKLFF.

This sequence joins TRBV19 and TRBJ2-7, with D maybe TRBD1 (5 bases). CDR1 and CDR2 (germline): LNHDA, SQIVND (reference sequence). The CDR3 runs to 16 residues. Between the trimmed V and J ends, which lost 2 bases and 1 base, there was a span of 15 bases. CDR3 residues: CASSIRQGQGSYEQYF. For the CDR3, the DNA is TGTGCCAGTAGTATAAGGCAGGGCCAAGGATCCTACGAGCAGTACTTC.

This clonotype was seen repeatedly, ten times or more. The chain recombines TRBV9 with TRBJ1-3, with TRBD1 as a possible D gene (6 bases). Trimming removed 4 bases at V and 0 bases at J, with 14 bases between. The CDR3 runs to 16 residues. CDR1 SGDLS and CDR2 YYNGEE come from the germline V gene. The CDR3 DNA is TGTGCCAGCAGCCCAACCGGGACATACTCTGGAAACACCATATATTTT. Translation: CASSPTGTYSGNTIYF.

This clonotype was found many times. The chain's CDR3 is CATHPGNSNQPQHF. The DNA of the CDR3 is TGTGCCACTCACCCAGGAAATAGCAATCAGCCCCAGCATTTT. This chain joins TRBV24-1 and TRBJ1-5; D unresolved. Germline V gives CDR1 KGHDR, CDR2 SFDVKD. V was trimmed by 10 bases and J by 0 bases, leaving 12 bases between them. The CDR3 is 14 amino acids.

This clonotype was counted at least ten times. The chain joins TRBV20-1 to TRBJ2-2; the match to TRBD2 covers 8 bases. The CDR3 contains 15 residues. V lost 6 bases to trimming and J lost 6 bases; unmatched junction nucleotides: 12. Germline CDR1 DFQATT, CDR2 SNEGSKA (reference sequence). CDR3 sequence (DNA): TGCAGTGCCACTACCGGGGGGGCGCGGGCCGGGGAGCTGTTTTTT. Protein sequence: CSATTGGARAGELFF.

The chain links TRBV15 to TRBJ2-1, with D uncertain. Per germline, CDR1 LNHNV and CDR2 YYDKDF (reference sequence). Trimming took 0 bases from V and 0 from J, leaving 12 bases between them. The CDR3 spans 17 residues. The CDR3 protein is CATSRDGYAVSYNEQFF. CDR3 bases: TGTGCCACCAGCAGAGATGGTTATGCGGTCTCCTACAATGAGCAGTTCTTC. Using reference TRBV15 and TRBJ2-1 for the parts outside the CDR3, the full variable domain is DAMVIQNPRYQVTQFGKPVTLSCSQTLNHNVMYWYQQKSSQAPKLLFHYYDKDFNNEADTPDNFQSRRPNTSFCFLDIRSPGLGDTAMYLCATSRDGYAVSYNEQFFGPGTRLTVL.

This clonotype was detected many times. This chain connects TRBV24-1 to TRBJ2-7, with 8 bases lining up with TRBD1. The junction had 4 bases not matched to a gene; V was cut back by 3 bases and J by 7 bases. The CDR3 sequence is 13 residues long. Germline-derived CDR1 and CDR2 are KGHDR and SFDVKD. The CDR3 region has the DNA TGTGCCACCAGTGATCCTGGACAGGGAGAGCAGTACTTC. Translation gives CATSDPGQGEQYF.

Here the CDR3 reads CSVMRLAGGRWEQYF. DNA for the CDR3: TGCAGCGTAATGCGACTAGCGGGAGGCCGTTGGGAGCAGTACTTC. The gene calls are TRBV29-1 and TRBJ2-7; 13 bases are shared with TRBD2. Germline CDR1 SQVTM, CDR2 ANQGSEA. The junction had 12 bases not matched to a gene; V was cut back by 6 bases and J by 7 bases. The CDR3 is 15 residues long.